The clone carrying this T cell receptor beta chain turned up a few times. Trimming left V 6 bases short and J 1 base short, with 12 bases between. This CDR3 region has 14 residues. TCRdb re-called the RT-PCR reads through MiXCR, storing one row per CDR3 protein. The sample carries about 680,000 distinct CDR3 sequences, 12% to 15% recorded once. Sequencing used memory CD4+ T cells from blood. J is TRBJ1-1 and V is TRBV12-3 or TRBV12-4, with D hard to call. This TCR was sampled from a female donor in good health, serving as a healthy control. The DNA for the CDR3 is TGTGCCAGCAGCCCAGTCGGGTGGAACACTGAAGCTTTCTTT. Translating gives CASSPVGWNTEAFF.